This TCR beta chain was sequenced during a study of blood T cells in healthy people across ages (dated by TCRdb to the mid-2010s). General notes on the study: In model experiments, template switching captured about one uniquely barcoded TCR beta cDNA molecule for every two T cells. To track age-related changes in TCR beta repertoire diversity, the study relied on deep sequencing normalized with unique cDNA molecular identifiers. The donors were divided into four age groups: young (average 16 years), middle-aged (about 41), aged (about 56) and long-lived (82). Donors of different ages were randomly distributed across sequencing lanes to avoid experimental bias. Using the same blood draw, the study looked at two additional independent replicas of 1 million unique cDNA reads for two donors, one aged 18 to 30 and the other aged 80 or older.

The library was prepared using 5' RACE. The listed sequencing device is Illumina HiSeq 2500. The second PCR ran for about 6 to 12 cycles and used a J-beta primer mix along with a sample-barcoded 5' primer. A template-switch 5' adaptor carrying 12 random nucleotides introduced a unique molecular identifier onto each TCR beta cDNA molecule. At least 3 million CDR3-containing paired-end reads were obtained from each sample. All of the RNA was converted into first-strand cDNA using the Mint cDNA synthesis kit, with a TRBC-specific oligonucleotide serving as the primer. All cDNA was treated with uracil-DNA glycosylase and then went through a first 18-cycle PCR with the universal primers M1SS and BC2_uni_R. Under the source paper's analysis protocol: Each sample was normalized by randomly selecting 1 million high-quality reads, each carrying a distinct molecular identifier. Reads sharing molecular identifiers were discarded rather than binned into consensus sequences. CDR3 identification, clonotype clustering and error correction used MiTCR with a Q25 quality threshold and the strictest error-elimination algorithm. A nonparametric unseen species model using Euler transformation provided a lower-bound estimate of total TCR beta diversity. Through fastp at Q25 and MiXCR, TCRdb rebuilt clones from the public reads, retaining in-frame beta chains. Entries that share a CDR3 protein sequence are merged under the most common genes and DNA. TCRdb assigned the V and J calls; the authors' analysis was not used. The sample table holds 2 million or so distinct CDR3 sequences, of which approximately 50% were seen once. More than 2% of the sample belongs to the ten largest clones.

The CDR3 holds 15 amino acids from the cysteine to the phenylalanine. The CDR3 DNA has 45 bases and is translated from base 1. Via the germline V gene, CDR1 is SQVTM and CDR2 ANQGSEA. After removal of 4 bases from V and 4 bases from J, the junction retains 9 bases not matched to a gene. This clonotype showed up many times. It has no known antigen specificity. Base qualities are not provided; no much larger clone lies one nucleotide away. Systemically healthy Caucasian individuals from Russia, about 38 in total and aged about 6 to 95 years, were included as donors. Each donor gave about 9.7 milliliters of peripheral blood, drawn into EDTA-treated Vacutainer tubes. PBMCs were isolated by Ficoll-Paque density-gradient centrifugation, with at least 6 million obtained per sample. Trizol reagent was used to extract total RNA from the PBMCs, yielding at least 6 micrograms per sample. For every donor, flow cytometry on a PBMC aliquot measured the percentage of naive CD45RAhigh/CD27high T cells.

Overall results and qualifications from the work: Estimates of total diversity from one million sequenced T cells were regarded as lower bounds and underestimates. Because profiling used bulk unsorted PBMCs, naive and antigen-experienced compartments could not be compared conclusively. As age increased, observed TCR beta diversity per million T cells dropped in a roughly linear way, and a significant reduction was already evident by age roughly 36. The CMV infection status of donors was not known, potentially confounding age-related changes in expanded clonotypes. Compared with the aged group, the long-lived group had more naive CD4+ T cells, fewer expanded clones and increased TCR diversity, suggesting age selection. Observed TCR beta diversity correlated strongly with the percentage of naive T cells measured by flow cytometry.

The receptor chain draws on TRBV29-1 and TRBJ2-7; 11 central nucleotides agree with TRBD1. Sequencing was carried out using blood. The clonotype comes from a woman in her forties in good health. Here is the DNA: TGCAGCGTTGGAGGGACAGGGGGGCGAGTGTACGAGCAGTACTTC. Translated, it gives CSVGGTGGRVYEQYF.